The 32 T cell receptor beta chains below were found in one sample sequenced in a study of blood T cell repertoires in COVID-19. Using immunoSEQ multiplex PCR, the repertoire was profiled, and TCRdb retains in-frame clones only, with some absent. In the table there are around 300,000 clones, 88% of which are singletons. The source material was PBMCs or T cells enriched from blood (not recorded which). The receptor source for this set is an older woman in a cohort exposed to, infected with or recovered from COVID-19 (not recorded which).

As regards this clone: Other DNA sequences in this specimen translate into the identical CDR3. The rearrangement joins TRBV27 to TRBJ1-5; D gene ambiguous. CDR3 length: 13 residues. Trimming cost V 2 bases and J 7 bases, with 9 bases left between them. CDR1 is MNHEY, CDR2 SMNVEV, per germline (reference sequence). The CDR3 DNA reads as TGTGCCAGCAGTTTAGAAGGAGGGCAGCCCCAGCATTTT. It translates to CASSLEGGQPQHF.

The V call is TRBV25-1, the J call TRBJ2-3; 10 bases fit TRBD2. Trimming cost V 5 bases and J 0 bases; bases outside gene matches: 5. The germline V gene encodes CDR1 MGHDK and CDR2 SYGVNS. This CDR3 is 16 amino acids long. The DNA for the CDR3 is TGTGCCAGCAGTCTCACACTAGCGGGAAGCACAGATACGCAGTATTTT. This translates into CASSLTLAGSTDTQYF.

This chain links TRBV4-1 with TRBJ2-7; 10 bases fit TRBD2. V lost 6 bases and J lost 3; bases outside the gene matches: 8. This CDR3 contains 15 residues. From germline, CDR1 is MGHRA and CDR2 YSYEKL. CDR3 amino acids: CASRLRTSGDYEQYF. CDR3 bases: TGCGCCAGCAGACTTCGGACTAGCGGAGACTACGAGCAGTACTTC.

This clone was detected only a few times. The CDR3 DNA reads TGTGCCAGCAGTGGGGGACTGGGCACCGGGGAGCTGTTTTTT. Its protein product is CASSGGLGTGELFF. The chain uses TRBV2 and TRBJ2-2, with D perhaps matching TRBD2 (6 bases). Looked up from germline, CDR1 is SNHLY and CDR2 is FYNNEI. V was cut by 4 bases and J by 4 bases, with 10 bases left in between. CDR3 length equals 14 residues.

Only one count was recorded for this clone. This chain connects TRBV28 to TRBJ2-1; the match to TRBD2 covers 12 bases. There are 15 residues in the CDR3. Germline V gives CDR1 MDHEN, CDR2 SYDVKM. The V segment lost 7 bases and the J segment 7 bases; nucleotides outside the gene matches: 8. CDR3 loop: CASTRTSGIVNEQFF. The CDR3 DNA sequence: TGTGCCAGCACCAGGACTAGCGGGATCGTGAATGAGCAGTTCTTC.

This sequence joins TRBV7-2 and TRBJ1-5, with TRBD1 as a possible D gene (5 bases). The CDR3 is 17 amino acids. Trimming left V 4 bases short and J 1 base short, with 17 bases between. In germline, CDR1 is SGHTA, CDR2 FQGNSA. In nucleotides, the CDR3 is TGTGCCAGCAGCTATCGGGGGTCCCCTATAAGCAATCAGCCCCAGCATTTT. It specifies CASSYRGSPISNQPQHF.

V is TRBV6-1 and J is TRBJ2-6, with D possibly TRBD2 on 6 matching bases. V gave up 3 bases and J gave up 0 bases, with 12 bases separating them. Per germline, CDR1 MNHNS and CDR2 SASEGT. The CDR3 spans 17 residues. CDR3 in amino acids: CASSDAGRPSGANVLTF. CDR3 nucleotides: TGTGCCAGCAGTGACGCGGGACGGCCCTCTGGGGCCAACGTCCTGACTTTC.

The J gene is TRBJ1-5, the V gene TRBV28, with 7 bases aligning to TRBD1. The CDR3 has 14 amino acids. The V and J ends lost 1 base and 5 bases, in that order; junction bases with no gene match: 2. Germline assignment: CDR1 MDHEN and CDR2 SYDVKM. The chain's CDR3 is CASSLSGTDQPQHF. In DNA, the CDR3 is TGTGCCAGCAGTTTATCTGGGACAGATCAGCCCCAGCATTTT.

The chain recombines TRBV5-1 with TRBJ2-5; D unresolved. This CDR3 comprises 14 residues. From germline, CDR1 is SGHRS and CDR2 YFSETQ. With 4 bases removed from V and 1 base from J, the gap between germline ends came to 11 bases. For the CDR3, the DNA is TGCGCCAGCAGCCTCGACGCGGCCCAAGAGACCCAGTACTTC. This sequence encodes CASSLDAAQETQYF.

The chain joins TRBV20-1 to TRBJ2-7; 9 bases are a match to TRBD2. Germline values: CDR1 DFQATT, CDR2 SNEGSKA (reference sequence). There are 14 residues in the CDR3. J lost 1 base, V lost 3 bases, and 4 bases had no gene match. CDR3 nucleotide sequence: TGCAGTGCTAGTAGAGCGGGGGGTTCCTACGAGCAGTACTTC. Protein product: CSASRAGGSYEQYF.

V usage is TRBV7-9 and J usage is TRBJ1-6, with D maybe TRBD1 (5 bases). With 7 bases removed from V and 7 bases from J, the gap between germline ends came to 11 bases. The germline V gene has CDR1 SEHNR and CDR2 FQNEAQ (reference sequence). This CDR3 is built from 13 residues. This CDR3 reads CASNPRVNSPLHF. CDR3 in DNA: TGTGCCAGCAACCCCAGGGTAAATTCACCCCTCCACTTT.

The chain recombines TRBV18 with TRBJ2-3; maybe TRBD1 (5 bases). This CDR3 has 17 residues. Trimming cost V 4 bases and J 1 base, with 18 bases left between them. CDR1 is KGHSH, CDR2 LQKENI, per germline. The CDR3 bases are TGTGCCAGCTCACTTGGACCCCCAGGGATGGGCACAGATACGCAGTATTTT. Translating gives CASSLGPPGMGTDTQYF.

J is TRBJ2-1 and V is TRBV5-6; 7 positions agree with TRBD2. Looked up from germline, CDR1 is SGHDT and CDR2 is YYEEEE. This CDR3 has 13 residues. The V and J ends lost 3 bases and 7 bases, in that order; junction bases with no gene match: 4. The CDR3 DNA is TGTGCCAGCAGCTCGCCCGGGGGGAATGAGCAGTTCTTC. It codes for CASSSPGGNEQFF.

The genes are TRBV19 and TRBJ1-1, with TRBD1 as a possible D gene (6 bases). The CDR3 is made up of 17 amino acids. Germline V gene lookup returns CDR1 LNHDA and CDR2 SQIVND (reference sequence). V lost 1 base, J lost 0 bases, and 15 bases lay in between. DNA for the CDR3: TGTGCCAGTAGTATAGGCACAGGGCGAGGATTGAACACTGAAGCTTTCTTT. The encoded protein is CASSIGTGRGLNTEAFF.

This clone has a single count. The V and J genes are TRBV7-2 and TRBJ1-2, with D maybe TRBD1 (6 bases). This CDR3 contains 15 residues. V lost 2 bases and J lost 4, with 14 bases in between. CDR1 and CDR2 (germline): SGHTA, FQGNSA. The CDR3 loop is CASSLTGIEVYGYTF. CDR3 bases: TGTGCCAGCAGCTTAACAGGGATAGAGGTCTATGGCTACACCTTC.

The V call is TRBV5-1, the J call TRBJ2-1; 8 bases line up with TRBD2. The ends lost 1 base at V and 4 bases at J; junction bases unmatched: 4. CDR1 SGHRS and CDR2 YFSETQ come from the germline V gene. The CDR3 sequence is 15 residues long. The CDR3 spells CASSLIQREYNEQFF. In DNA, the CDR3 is TGCGCCAGCAGCTTGATCCAGCGGGAGTACAATGAGCAGTTCTTC.

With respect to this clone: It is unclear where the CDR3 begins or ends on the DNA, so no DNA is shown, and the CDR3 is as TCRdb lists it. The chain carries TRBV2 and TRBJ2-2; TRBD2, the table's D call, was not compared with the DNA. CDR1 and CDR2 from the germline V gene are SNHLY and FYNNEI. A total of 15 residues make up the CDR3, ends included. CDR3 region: CASKERELRAGELFF.

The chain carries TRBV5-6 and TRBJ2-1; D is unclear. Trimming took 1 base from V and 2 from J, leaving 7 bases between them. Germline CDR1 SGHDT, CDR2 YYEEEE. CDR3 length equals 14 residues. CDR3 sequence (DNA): TGTGCCAGCAGCTTGAACTACCCCTACAATGAGCAGTTCTTC. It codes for CASSLNYPYNEQFF.

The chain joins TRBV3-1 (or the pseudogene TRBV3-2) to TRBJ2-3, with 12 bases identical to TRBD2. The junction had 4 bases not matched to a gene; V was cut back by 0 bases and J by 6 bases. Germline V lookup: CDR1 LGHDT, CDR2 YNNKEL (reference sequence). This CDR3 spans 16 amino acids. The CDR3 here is CASSQDRLAGADTQYF. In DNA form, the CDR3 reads TGTGCCAGCAGCCAAGATCGACTAGCGGGAGCGGATACGCAGTATTTT.

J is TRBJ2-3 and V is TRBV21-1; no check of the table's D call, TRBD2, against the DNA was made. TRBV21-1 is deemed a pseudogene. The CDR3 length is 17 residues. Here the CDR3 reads CASSKPGTSGRADTQYF. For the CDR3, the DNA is TGTGCCAGCAGCAAACCCGGGACTAGCGGGAGGGCAGATACGCAGTATTTT.

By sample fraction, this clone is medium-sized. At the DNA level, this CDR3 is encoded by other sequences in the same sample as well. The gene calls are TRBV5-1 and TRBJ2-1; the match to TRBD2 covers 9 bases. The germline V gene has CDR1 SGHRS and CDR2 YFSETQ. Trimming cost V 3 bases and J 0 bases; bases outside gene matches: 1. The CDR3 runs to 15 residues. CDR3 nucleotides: TGCGCCAGCAGCTCTAGCGGGAACTCCTACAATGAGCAGTTCTTC. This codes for CASSSSGNSYNEQFF.

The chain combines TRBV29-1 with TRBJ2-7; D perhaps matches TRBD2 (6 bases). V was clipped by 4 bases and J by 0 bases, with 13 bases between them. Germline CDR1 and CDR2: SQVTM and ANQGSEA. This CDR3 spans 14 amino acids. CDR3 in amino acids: CSVVRTTSSYEQYF. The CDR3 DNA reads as TGCAGCGTTGTGAGGACTACCAGCTCCTACGAGCAGTACTTC.

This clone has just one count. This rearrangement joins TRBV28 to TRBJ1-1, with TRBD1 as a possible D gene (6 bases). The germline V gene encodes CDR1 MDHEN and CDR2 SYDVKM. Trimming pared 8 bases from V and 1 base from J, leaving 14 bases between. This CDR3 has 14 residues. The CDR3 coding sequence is TGTGCCAGCCTGATGGGGGCCCAGAACACTGAAGCTTTCTTT. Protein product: CASLMGAQNTEAFF. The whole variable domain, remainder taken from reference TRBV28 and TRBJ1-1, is DVKVTQSSRYLVKRTGEKVFLECVQDMDHENMFWYRQDPGLGLRLIYFSYDVKMKEKGDIPEGYSVSREKKERFSLILESASTNQTSMYLCASLMGAQNTEAFFGQGTRLTVV.

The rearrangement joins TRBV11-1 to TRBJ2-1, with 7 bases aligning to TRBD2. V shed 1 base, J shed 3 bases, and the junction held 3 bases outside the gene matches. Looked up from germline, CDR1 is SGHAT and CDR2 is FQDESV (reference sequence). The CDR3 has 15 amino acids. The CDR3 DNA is TGTGCCAGCAGCTTAGACGGGGAGGGCTACAATGAGCAGTTCTTC. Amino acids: CASSLDGEGYNEQFF.

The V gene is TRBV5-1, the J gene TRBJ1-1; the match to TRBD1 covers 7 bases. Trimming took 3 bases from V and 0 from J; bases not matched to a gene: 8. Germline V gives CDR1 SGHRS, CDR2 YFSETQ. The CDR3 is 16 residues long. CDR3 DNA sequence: TGCGCCAGCAGCTCCACAGGGGCGGTAATGAACACTGAAGCTTTCTTT. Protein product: CASSSTGAVMNTEAFF. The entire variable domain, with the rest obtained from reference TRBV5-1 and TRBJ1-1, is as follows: KAGVTQTPRYLIKTRGQQVTLSCSPISGHRSVSWYQQTPGQGLQFLFEYFSETQRNKGNFPGRFSGRQFSNSRSEMNVSTLELGDSALYLCASSSTGAVMNTEAFFGQGTRLTVV.

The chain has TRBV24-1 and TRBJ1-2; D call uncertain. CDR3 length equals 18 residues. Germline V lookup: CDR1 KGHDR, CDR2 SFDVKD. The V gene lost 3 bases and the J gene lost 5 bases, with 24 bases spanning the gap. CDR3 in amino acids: CATSDPPKEAAVPYGYTF. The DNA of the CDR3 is TGTGCCACCAGTGATCCCCCTAAAGAAGCAGCGGTTCCTTATGGCTACACCTTC.

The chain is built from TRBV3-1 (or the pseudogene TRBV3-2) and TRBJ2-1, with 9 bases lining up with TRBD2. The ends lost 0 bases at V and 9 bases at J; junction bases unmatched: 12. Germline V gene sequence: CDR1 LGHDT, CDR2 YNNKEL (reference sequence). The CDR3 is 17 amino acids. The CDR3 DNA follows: TGTGCCAGCAGCCAAGATCCGGGGGGACTAGCTAGTATTGAGCAGTTCTTC. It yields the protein CASSQDPGGLASIEQFF.

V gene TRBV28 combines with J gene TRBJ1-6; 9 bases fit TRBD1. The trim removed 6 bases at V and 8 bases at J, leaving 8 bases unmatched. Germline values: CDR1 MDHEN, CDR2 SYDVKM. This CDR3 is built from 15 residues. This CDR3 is CASRPRQGGYSPLHF. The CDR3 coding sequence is TGTGCCAGCAGACCTCGACAGGGGGGATATTCACCCCTCCACTTT.

The CDR3 DNA follows: TGTGCCAGCAGTTTTTCCGGGTCCTCGCCCTACAATGAGCAGTTCTTC. As protein: CASSFSGSSPYNEQFF. The chain uses TRBV27 and TRBJ2-1; D ambiguous. This CDR3 has 16 amino acids. Germline CDR1 and CDR2: MNHEY and SMNVEV (reference sequence). V lost 3 bases to trimming and J lost 2 bases, with 14 bases between them.

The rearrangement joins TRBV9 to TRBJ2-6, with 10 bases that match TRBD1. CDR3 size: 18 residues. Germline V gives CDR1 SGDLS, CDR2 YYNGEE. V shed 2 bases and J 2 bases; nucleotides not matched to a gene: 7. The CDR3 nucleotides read TGTGCCAGCAGCGTTCCGGGACAGGGGAGGCCTGGGGCCAACGTCCTGACTTTC. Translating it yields CASSVPGQGRPGANVLTF.

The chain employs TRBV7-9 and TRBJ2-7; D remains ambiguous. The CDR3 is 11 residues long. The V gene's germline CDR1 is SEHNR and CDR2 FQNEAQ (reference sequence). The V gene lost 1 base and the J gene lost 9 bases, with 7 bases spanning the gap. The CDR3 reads CASSLERRQYF. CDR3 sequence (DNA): TGTGCCAGCAGCTTAGAGCGTAGGCAGTACTTC. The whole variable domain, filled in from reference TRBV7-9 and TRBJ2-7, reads DTGVSQNPRHKITKRGQNVTFRCDPISEHNRLYWYRQTLGQGPEFLTYFQNEAQLEKSRLLSDRFSAERPKGSFSTLEIQRTEQGDSAMYLCASSLERRQYFGPGTRLTVT.

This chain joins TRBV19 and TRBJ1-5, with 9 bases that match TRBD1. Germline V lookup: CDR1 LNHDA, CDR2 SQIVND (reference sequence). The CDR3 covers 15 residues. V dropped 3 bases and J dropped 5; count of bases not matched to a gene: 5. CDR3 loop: CASSIGTGNHQPQHF. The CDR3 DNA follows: TGTGCCAGTAGTATTGGGACAGGGAATCATCAGCCCCAGCATTTT.